These 17 T cell receptor beta chains came from one sample sequenced in a study of T cell repertoires in cytomegalovirus infection. Using its own MiXCR run on the reads, TCRdb lists one record per CDR3 protein. Counted here are approximately 140,000 distinct CDR3 sequences, about 6.1% occurring once; the ten biggest clones make up over 15%. The specimen sequenced was PBMCs. Receptors were obtained from a human donor in good health (CMV status not recorded). Some clones in this sample may be carry-over from other donors' samples.

This clonotype was counted at least ten times. The V gene is TRBV7-3, the J gene TRBJ2-2; D call uncertain. This CDR3 region has 14 residues. V gave up 7 bases and J gave up 2 bases, with 11 bases separating them. Per the germline V gene, CDR1 is SGHTA and CDR2 is FQGTGA. The CDR3 DNA is TGTGCCAGCACCCCGCAGGTTAACACCGGGGAGCTGTTTTTT. It codes for CASTPQVNTGELFF.

This clonotype was detected only a few times. The V gene is TRBV11-2, the J gene TRBJ2-1; D is possibly TRBD2 (5 bases). The CDR3 extends over 14 amino acids. The germline V gene has CDR1 SGHAT and CDR2 FQNNGV. Trimming pared 4 bases from V and 4 bases from J, leaving 11 bases between. CDR3 in amino acids: CASSYGVVYNEQFF. Written as DNA, the CDR3 is TGTGCCAGCAGCTACGGGGTAGTTTACAATGAGCAGTTCTTC.

In nucleotides, the CDR3 is TGCAGTGCGCGCGGGACGGAATATGGCTACACCTTC. It encodes CSARGTEYGYTF. The V call is TRBV20-1, the J call TRBJ1-2; tentatively, D is TRBD1 (5 bases). Trimming removed 6 bases from V and 5 bases from J, with 13 bases in between. The CDR3 has 12 residues. The V gene's germline CDR1 is DFQATT and CDR2 SNEGSKA (reference sequence).

This clonotype was observed a few times. Here the CDR3 reads CSAISGTSGSNEQFF. The CDR3 DNA sequence: TGCAGTGCTATCTCTGGGACTAGCGGGAGCAATGAGCAGTTCTTC. The chain employs TRBV20-1 and TRBJ2-1; 14 bases align to TRBD2. This CDR3 region has 15 residues. Per germline, CDR1 DFQATT and CDR2 SNEGSKA (reference sequence). J lost 6 bases, V lost 4 bases, and 5 bases had no gene match.

This clonotype has a count of ten or more. The chain employs TRBV7-2 and TRBJ1-3; D is uncertain. Germline V gene sequence: CDR1 SGHTA, CDR2 FQGNSA. The germline V and J ends were trimmed by 5 bases and 0 bases, with 11 bases remaining between them. The CDR3 is 15 amino acids. In DNA, the CDR3 is TGTGCCAGCAGCCGCCCGAGATCCTCTGGAAACACCATATATTTT. Translating gives CASSRPRSSGNTIYF.

This clonotype was detected only once. The CDR3 DNA reads as TGTGCCAGCAGCTCGCCAAGCCGTAAAGGTGAAGCTTTCTTT. Encoded protein: CASSSPSRKGEAFF. The rearrangement uses TRBV7-9 and TRBJ1-1; D is undetermined. CDR1 is SEHNR, CDR2 FQNEAQ, per germline (reference sequence). V lost 4 bases and J 7 bases, leaving 16 bases between the germline ends. CDR3 length: 14 residues.

Ten or more counts support this clonotype. The rearrangement joins TRBV4-2 to TRBJ1-2; D is ambiguous. This CDR3 spans 15 amino acids. Trimming pared 0 bases from V and 5 bases from J, leaving 13 bases between. CDR1 is LGHNA, CDR2 YNFKEQ, per germline. CDR3 protein: CASSQDERSMYGYTF. The CDR3 DNA follows: TGTGCCAGCAGCCAAGATGAACGGAGTATGTATGGCTACACCTTC.

The V and J genes are TRBV6-2 or TRBV6-3 and TRBJ2-7; the match to TRBD1 covers 8 bases. The CDR3 has 15 amino acids. Germline CDR1 is MNHEY and CDR2 is SVGEGT. The trim removed 2 bases at V and 9 bases at J, leaving 12 bases unmatched. The chain's CDR3 is CASSYPPGQALTQYF. The CDR3 DNA follows: TGTGCCAGCAGTTACCCCCCGGGACAGGCGCTAACGCAGTACTTC.

This clonotype was counted at least ten times. The rearrangement links TRBV10-3 to TRBJ2-5, with D uncertain. V gave up 3 bases and J gave up 2 bases, with 7 bases separating them. This CDR3 region has 13 residues. Germline V lookup: CDR1 ENHRY, CDR2 SYGVKD. The CDR3 loop reads CAISDDFQETQYF. CDR3 bases: TGTGCCATCAGTGACGACTTTCAAGAGACCCAGTACTTC.

The chain uses TRBV20-1 and TRBJ2-5; the D gene is possibly TRBD1 (5 bases). Germline CDR1 DFQATT, CDR2 SNEGSKA (reference sequence). The V end was cut by 1 base, the J end by 5 bases, with 11 bases between. This CDR3 has 13 amino acids. CDR3 in DNA: TGCAGTGCTAGAGCGGACATTTTGGAGACCCAGTACTTC. Translating gives CSARADILETQYF.

This clonotype was counted ten times or more. This rearrangement joins TRBV4-2 to TRBJ2-7; D uncertain. Trimming took off 0 bases at V and 1 base at J, with 7 bases between the two ends. The CDR3 runs to 14 residues. Per the germline V gene, CDR1 is LGHNA and CDR2 is YNFKEQ. CDR3: CASSQDGRSYEQYF. The CDR3 DNA follows: TGTGCCAGCAGCCAAGATGGCCGATCCTACGAGCAGTACTTC.

This clonotype was counted at least ten times. The chain joins TRBV11-3 to TRBJ2-2; 7 nucleotides agree with TRBD1. The ends lost 5 bases at V and 5 bases at J; junction bases unmatched: 8. The CDR3 is 15 amino acids. Germline CDR1 SGHNT, CDR2 YENEEA. The CDR3 DNA reads as TGTGCCAGCAGCCTTGGGACAGTGTATACCGGGGAGCTGTTTTTT. This encodes CASSLGTVYTGELFF.

A few counts support this clonotype. The gene calls are TRBV27 and TRBJ2-7; 8 bases map to TRBD1. J gave up 7 bases and V 5 bases, and 10 bases lay outside the gene matches. The germline gives CDR1 MNHEY, CDR2 SMNVEV (reference sequence). This CDR3 contains 14 residues. CDR3 nucleotide sequence: TGTGCCAGCAGTATTCAGGGACAGGCGGAAGAGCAGTACTTC. This gives the protein CASSIQGQAEEQYF.

The rearrangement uses TRBV6-2 or TRBV6-3 and TRBJ1-6; weak D call: TRBD1 (5 bases). The CDR3 contains 13 residues. Trimming removed 10 bases from V and 13 bases from J, with 20 bases in between. The germline CDR1 and CDR2 sequences are MNHEY and SVGEGT. Here the CDR3 reads CATLKGLNSPLHF. CDR3 bases: TGTGCCACCCTAAAGGGACTGAACTCGCCCCTCCACTTT.

At least ten counts were recorded for this clonotype. The chain carries TRBV7-6 and TRBJ1-6; 9 bases match TRBD1. The trim removed 4 bases at V and 5 bases at J, leaving 3 bases unmatched. Germline CDR1 reads SGHVS; CDR2 reads FNYEAQ. This CDR3 contains 15 residues. This CDR3 reads CASSSRTGDNSPLHF. In DNA, the CDR3 is TGTGCCAGCAGCTCTCGGACAGGGGATAATTCACCCCTCCACTTT.

At least ten counts were recorded for this clonotype. This sequence joins TRBV19 and TRBJ2-7; D is perhaps TRBD1 (6 bases). The germline V and J ends were trimmed by 5 bases and 4 bases, with 18 bases remaining between them. The CDR3 contains 15 residues. Germline CDR1 is LNHDA and CDR2 is SQIVND (reference sequence). The CDR3, as DNA: TGTGCCAGTAGTCCACAGGGCGATGGCCGTTACGAGCAGTACTTC. It encodes CASSPQGDGRYEQYF.

There are many counts of this clonotype. This chain joins TRBV7-2 and TRBJ2-5, with D possibly TRBD2 on 6 matching bases. CDR1 is SGHTA and CDR2 is FQGNSA in the germline V gene. V lost 5 bases to trimming and J lost 5 bases, with 15 bases between them. The CDR3 length is 14 residues. DNA for the CDR3: TGTGCCAGCAGCCCATCGGGACTTCGGGAGACCCAGTACTTC. Translated, it gives CASSPSGLRETQYF.